This T cell receptor (beta chain) is from a study of cytomegalovirus exposure and HLA in healthy donors. Study summary: From about 180 million T cells, an earlier analysis saw 120 million or so unique TCR beta sequences. Study-level points and caveats: DRB1 showed the most TCR associations and HLA-C the fewest in a later analysis, as rates varied by HLA locus.

With respect to this clone: Its matching antigen is unknown.

The PCR made use of 60 Vbeta and 13 Jbeta primers. Sequencing was performed with immunoSEQ multiplex PCR; in TCRdb, only in-frame clones are kept and a portion is missing. The sample consists of 150,000 to 200,000 clones, around three quarters of them appearing once. The CDR3 extends over 17 amino acids. From germline, CDR1 is SEHNR and CDR2 FQNEAQ (reference sequence). Trimming removed 1 base from V and 1 base from J; junction bases left unmatched: 6. This chain links TRBV7-9 with TRBJ1-4; TRBD1 matches at 7 bases. The sample comprised PBMCs. The TCR sequence derives from a woman aged 25 to 39 in good health and CMV-seronegative. The CDR3 loop is CASSLGYRGETNEKLFF. As DNA, the CDR3 is TGTGCCAGCAGCTTAGGGTACAGGGGTGAAACTAATGAAAAACTGTTTTTT. Based on the CDR3 plus reference TRBV7-9 and TRBJ1-4, the full variable domain is DTGVSQNPRHKITKRGQNVTFRCDPISEHNRLYWYRQTLGQGPEFLTYFQNEAQLEKSRLLSDRFSAERPKGSFSTLEIQRTEQGDSAMYLCASSLGYRGETNEKLFFGSGTQLSVL.